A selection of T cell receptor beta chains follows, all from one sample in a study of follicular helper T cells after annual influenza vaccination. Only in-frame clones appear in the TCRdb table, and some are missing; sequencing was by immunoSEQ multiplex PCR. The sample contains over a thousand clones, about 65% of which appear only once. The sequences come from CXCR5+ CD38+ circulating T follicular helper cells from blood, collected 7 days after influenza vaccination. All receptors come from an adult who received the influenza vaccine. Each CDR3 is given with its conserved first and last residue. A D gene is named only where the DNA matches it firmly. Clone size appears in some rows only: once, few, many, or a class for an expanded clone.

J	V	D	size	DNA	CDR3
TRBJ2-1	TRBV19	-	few	TGTGCCACCCCCGACAGGGCCGAGTCTAGCGGGTTCTACAATGAGCAGTTCTTC	CATPDRAESSGFYNEQFF
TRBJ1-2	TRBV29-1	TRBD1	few	TGCAGCGCCGGGACAGGGGTTGTATATGGCTACACCTTC	CSAGTGVVYGYTF
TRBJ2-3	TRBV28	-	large	TGTGCCAGCAGTTCTAGCGCCAGAGAGCTGTATTTT	CASSSSARELYF
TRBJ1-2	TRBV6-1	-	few	TGTGCCAGCAGTCCGGCCCGCCGGGACACCTATGGCTACACCTTC	CASSPARRDTYGYTF
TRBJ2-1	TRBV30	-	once	TGTGCCTGGAGCCTAGCCAATGAGCAGTTCTTC	CAWSLANEQFF
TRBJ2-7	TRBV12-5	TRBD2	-	TGTGCTAGTGCCACGCGGGGGGGGACCTACGAGCAGTACTTC	CASATRGGTYEQYF
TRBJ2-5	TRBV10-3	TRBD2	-	TGTGCCATCGGTGAGGCCGCGGGGGAAGAGACCCAGTACTTC	CAIGEAAGEETQYF
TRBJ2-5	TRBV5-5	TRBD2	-	TGTGCCAGCAGCCCCGGGACTAGCGGGCCGATGGCAGAGACCCAGTACTTC	CASSPGTSGPMAETQYF
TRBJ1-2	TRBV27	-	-	TGTGCCAGCAGTAAAGAACAGGGTCGCGGCTACACCTTC	CASSKEQGRGYTF
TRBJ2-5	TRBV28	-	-	TGTGCCAGCAGTTTACGGGTTCAGACCCAGTACTTC	CASSLRVQTQYF